Each of the 14 T cell receptor beta chains below was sequenced from the same sample in a study of blood T cells in healthy people across ages. A J-beta primer mix and a sample-barcoded 5' primer were used in a second PCR of about 6 to 12 cycles. TCRdb reanalysed the 5' RACE reads using MiXCR and keeps one entry per CDR3 protein. The sample holds about a million distinct CDR3 sequences, around two fifths seen once. Input material: blood. All receptors derive from a man aged 18 to 30 in good health.

This chain's CDR3 is CASSSETAQETQYF. CDR3 sequence (DNA): TGTGCCAGCAGCTCAGAGACAGCCCAAGAGACCCAGTACTTC. This sequence joins TRBV7-9 and TRBJ2-5; weak D call: TRBD1 (5 bases). Germline CDR1 and CDR2: SEHNR and FQNEAQ (reference sequence). Trimming took off 4 bases at V and 1 base at J, with 10 bases between the two ends. The CDR3 has 14 amino acids.

On this clonotype itself: At one boundary the junction diverges from the germline segment, which might be a read error. The V and J genes are TRBV7-8 and TRBJ2-3; D remains ambiguous. Germline V lookup: CDR1 SGHVS, CDR2 FQNEAQ. This CDR3 region has 14 residues. The CDR3 region is CVSSPVLSTDTQYF. DNA of the CDR3: TGTGTCAGCAGCCCCGTCCTCAGCACAGATACGCAGTATTTT.

A few counts support this clonotype. The chain uses TRBV4-2 and TRBJ2-3; the D is unclear. Germline CDR1 reads LGHNA; CDR2 reads YNFKEQ. The CDR3 has 17 amino acids. Trimming removed 4 bases from V and 0 bases from J, with 17 bases in between. CDR3 protein: CASSPTGSDSSTDTQYF. CDR3 in DNA: TGTGCCAGCAGCCCCACTGGGTCAGACTCTAGCACAGATACGCAGTATTTT.

The chain links TRBV7-9 to TRBJ2-5, with a weak D call TRBD1 (5 bases). The CDR3 is 15 amino acids. Germline lookup yields CDR1 SEHNR and CDR2 FQNEAQ (reference sequence). V was pared by 0 bases and J by 2 bases, with 10 bases between. In DNA, the CDR3 is TGTGCCAGCAGCTTAGCGGGCAGGACACAAGAGACCCAGTACTTC. Its translation is CASSLAGRTQETQYF.

This clonotype has just a few counts. The gene calls are TRBV20-1 and TRBJ1-2; a weak D match, TRBD1 (6 bases). Germline assignment: CDR1 DFQATT and CDR2 SNEGSKA (reference sequence). The ends were cut back, 0 bases at V and 3 bases at J, with 11 bases in the middle. The CDR3 has 14 residues. The CDR3 DNA reads as TGCAGTGCTAGAGATCCCCGGACAGACTATGGCTACACCTTC. Translation: CSARDPRTDYGYTF.

A word on this clonotype: Germline is not matched at one junction end, which may reflect a read error. The J gene is TRBJ2-3, the V gene TRBV10-3; 12 bases align to TRBD2. The CDR3 is 16 residues long. Germline loops: CDR1 ENHRY, CDR2 SYGVKD. This chain's CDR3 is CAIRRTSGGPTETQYF. As DNA, the CDR3 is TGTGCCATCAGGCGAACTAGCGGGGGGCCCACAGAGACGCAGTATTTT.

The chain carries TRBV6-5 and TRBJ1-1; TRBD1 is a possible D gene (6 bases). This CDR3 comprises 15 residues. Trimming pared 2 bases from V and 3 bases from J, leaving 13 bases between. In germline, CDR1 is MNHEY, CDR2 SVGAGI. CDR3 sequence: CASSYGPGGHTEAFF. Written as DNA, the CDR3 is TGTGCCAGCAGTTACGGTCCCGGGGGCCACACTGAAGCTTTCTTT.

The chain combines TRBV2 with TRBJ2-4; no clear D. The DNA end is a closer match to TRBJ2-7, so the J assignment may be wrong. The CDR3 covers 13 residues. Per the germline V gene, CDR1 is SNHLY and CDR2 is FYNNEI. As DNA, the CDR3 is TGTGCCAGCAAGGTGGACCATTCGGGCGAGCAGTACTTC. Its protein is CASKVDHSGEQYF.

This chain uses TRBV7-8 with TRBJ1-5; D unresolved. The CDR3 consists of 14 residues. The V gene's germline CDR1 is SGHVS and CDR2 FQNEAQ. V was clipped by 2 bases and J by 2 bases, with 7 bases between them. The CDR3 reads CASSLQSRNQPQHF. The CDR3 DNA follows: TGTGCCAGCAGCTTACAAAGCCGCAATCAGCCCCAGCATTTT.

The table lists this clonotype with a few counts. The rearrangement links TRBV6-1 to TRBJ2-1; TRBD2 aligns across 11 bases. The length of the CDR3 is 18 residues. Germline trimming cut 7 bases from V and 4 bases from J; bases unmatched to any gene: 15. CDR1 MNHNS and CDR2 SASEGT come from the germline V gene. The CDR3 region is CASKTPGTSGLMYNEQFF. The DNA of the CDR3 is TGTGCCAGCAAGACACCAGGGACTAGCGGTCTCATGTACAATGAGCAGTTCTTC.

CDR3 loop: CASSRRGAEQYF. The DNA of the CDR3 is TGTGCCAGCAGTCGCAGAGGGGCTGAGCAGTACTTC. The V gene is TRBV27, the J gene TRBJ2-7; possibly TRBD1 or TRBD2 for D (5 bases each). The CDR3 extends over 12 amino acids. CDR1 MNHEY and CDR2 SMNVEV come from the germline V gene (reference sequence). Trimming took off 5 bases at V and 7 bases at J, with 12 bases between the two ends.

This chain uses TRBV20-1 with TRBJ1-1, with 8 bases that match TRBD1. Germline lookup yields CDR1 DFQATT and CDR2 SNEGSKA (reference sequence). The CDR3 totals 16 residues. J lost 2 bases, V lost 0 bases, and 8 bases had no gene match. The CDR3 protein is CSARDPFGQGNTEAFF. DNA of the CDR3: TGCAGTGCTAGAGATCCCTTCGGACAGGGAAACACTGAAGCTTTCTTT.

V and J are TRBV28 and TRBJ2-1; tentative D call: TRBD2 (5 bases). This CDR3 comprises 15 residues. The V end lost 5 bases, the J end lost 3 bases, and 14 bases lay between the germline ends. CDR1 is MDHEN, CDR2 SYDVKM, per germline. The CDR3 coding sequence is TGTGCCAGCAGTAGAACGGGGAAGAACTACAATGAGCAGTTCTTC. Protein: CASSRTGKNYNEQFF. The variable domain in full, with the rest retrieved from reference TRBV28 and TRBJ2-1, is DVKVTQSSRYLVKRTGEKVFLECVQDMDHENMFWYRQDPGLGLRLIYFSYDVKMKEKGDIPEGYSVSREKKERFSLILESASTNQTSMYLCASSRTGKNYNEQFFGPGTRLTVL.

The chain joins TRBV3-1 to TRBJ2-7; 7 bases agree with TRBD1. The V gene's germline CDR1 is LGHDT and CDR2 YNNKEL (reference sequence). CDR3 size: 13 residues. Trimming cost V 4 bases and J 6 bases; bases outside gene matches: 6. The CDR3 DNA sequence: TGTGCCAGCAGCCCGGGACAGAAGCTCGAGCAGTACTTC. It is translated as CASSPGQKLEQYF.